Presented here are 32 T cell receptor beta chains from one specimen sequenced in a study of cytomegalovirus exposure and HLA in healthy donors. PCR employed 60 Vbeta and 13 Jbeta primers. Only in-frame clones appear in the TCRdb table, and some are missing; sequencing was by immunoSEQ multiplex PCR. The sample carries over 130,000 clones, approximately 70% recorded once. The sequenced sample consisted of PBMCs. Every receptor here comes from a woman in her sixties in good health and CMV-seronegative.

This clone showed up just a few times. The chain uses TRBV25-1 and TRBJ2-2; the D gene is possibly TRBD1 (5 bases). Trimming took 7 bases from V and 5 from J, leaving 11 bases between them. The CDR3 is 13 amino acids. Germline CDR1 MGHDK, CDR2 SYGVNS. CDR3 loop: CASTRVGTGELFF. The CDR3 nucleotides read TGTGCCAGCACCAGGGTAGGGACCGGGGAGCTGTTTTTT. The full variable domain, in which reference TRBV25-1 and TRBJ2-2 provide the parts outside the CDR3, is EADIYQTPRYLVIGTGKKITLECSQTMGHDKMYWYQQDPGMELHLIHYSYGVNSTEKGDLSSESTVSRIRTEHFPLTLESARPSHTSQYLCASTRVGTGELFFGEGSRLTVL.

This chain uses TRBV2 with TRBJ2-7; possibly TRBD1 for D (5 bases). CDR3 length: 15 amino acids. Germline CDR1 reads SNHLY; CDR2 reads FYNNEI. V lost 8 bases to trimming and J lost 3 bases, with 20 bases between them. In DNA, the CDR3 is TGTGCCAGCTCCCAATCCAGGGCCCCCAACTACGAGCAGTACTTC. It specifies CASSQSRAPNYEQYF.

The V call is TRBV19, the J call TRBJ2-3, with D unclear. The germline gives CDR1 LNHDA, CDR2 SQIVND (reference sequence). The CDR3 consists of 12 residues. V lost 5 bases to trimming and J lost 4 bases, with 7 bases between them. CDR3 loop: CASSFRADTQYF. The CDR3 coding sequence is TGTGCCAGTAGTTTCCGGGCAGATACGCAGTATTTT.

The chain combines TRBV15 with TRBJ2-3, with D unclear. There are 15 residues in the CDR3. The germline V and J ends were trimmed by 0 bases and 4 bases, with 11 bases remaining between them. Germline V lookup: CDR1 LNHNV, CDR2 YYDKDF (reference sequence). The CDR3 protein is CATSRDLFYSDTQYF. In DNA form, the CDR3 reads TGTGCCACCAGCAGAGATTTATTTTACTCAGATACGCAGTATTTT.

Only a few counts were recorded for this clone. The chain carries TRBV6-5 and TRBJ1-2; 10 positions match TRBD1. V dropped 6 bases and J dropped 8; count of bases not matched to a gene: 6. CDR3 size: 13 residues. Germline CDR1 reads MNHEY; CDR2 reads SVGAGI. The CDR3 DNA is TGTGCCAGCAGGTCAGACAGGGGGCGCGGCTACACCTTC. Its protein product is CASRSDRGRGYTF.

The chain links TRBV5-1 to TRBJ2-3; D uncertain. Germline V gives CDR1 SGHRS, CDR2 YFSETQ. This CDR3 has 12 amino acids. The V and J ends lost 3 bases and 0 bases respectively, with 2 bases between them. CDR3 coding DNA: TGCGCCAGCAGCTCGAGCACAGATACGCAGTATTTT. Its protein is CASSSSTDTQYF.

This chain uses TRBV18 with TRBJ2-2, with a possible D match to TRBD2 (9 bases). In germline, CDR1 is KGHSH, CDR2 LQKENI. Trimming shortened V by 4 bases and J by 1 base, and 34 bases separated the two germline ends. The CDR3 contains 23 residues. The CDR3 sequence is CASSHQGARGSRRGGKNTGELFF. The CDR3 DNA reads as TGTGCCAGCTCACACCAGGGGGCCCGGGGCTCCCGGCGGGGGGGAAAGAACACCGGGGAGCTGTTTTTT.

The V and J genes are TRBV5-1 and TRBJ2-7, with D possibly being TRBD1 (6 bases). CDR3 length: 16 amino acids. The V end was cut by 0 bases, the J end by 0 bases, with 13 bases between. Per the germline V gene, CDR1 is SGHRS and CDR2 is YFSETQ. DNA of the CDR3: TGCGCCAGCAGCTTGGGGACAGCGATAAGCTCCTACGAGCAGTACTTC. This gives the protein CASSLGTAISSYEQYF.

DNA of the CDR3: TGCAGCGTTGAGTCGCGGGAGGGCCATAAAAATGAGCAGTTCTTC. Translated: CSVESREGHKNEQFF. The genes are TRBV29-1 and TRBJ2-1; TRBD2 aligns across 9 bases. The germline gives CDR1 SQVTM, CDR2 ANQGSEA. V gave up 3 bases and J gave up 7 bases; unmatched junction bases: 10. The CDR3 length is 15 residues.

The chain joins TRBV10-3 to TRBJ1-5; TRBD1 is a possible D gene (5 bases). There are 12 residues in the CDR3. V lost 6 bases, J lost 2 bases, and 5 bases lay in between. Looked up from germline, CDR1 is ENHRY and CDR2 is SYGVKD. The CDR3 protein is CAISRGNQPQHF. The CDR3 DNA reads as TGTGCCATCAGCAGGGGCAATCAGCCCCAGCATTTT.

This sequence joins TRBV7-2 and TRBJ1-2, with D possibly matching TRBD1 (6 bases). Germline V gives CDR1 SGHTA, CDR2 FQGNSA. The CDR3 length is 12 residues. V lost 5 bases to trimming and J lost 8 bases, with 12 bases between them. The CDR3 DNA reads TGTGCCAGCAGCCAGGCAGGGGACGGCTACACCTTC. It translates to CASSQAGDGYTF.

DNA for the CDR3: TGTGCCAGTAGTGTTCCTATTGGACAGGGTATAGGCTACACCTTC. It codes for CASSVPIGQGIGYTF. The chain carries TRBV19 and TRBJ1-2, with TRBD1 matching over 8 bases. Looked up from germline, CDR1 is LNHDA and CDR2 is SQIVND (reference sequence). This CDR3 is 15 amino acids long. Losses at the gene ends were 5 bases for V and 8 bases for J; bases not matched to a gene: 13. The variable domain in full, completed from reference TRBV19 and TRBJ1-2, reads DGGITQSPKYLFRKEGQNVTLSCEQNLNHDAMYWYRQDPGQGLRLIYYSQIVNDFQKGDIAEGYSVSREKKESFPLTVTSAQKNPTAFYLCASSVPIGQGIGYTFGSGTRLTVV.

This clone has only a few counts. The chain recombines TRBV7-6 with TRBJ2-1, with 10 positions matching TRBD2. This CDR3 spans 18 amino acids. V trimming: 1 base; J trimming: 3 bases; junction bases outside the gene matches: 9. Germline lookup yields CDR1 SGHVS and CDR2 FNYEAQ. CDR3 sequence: CASSLVSGRVGGYNEQFF. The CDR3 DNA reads TGTGCCAGCAGCTTAGTAAGCGGGAGGGTTGGTGGCTACAATGAGCAGTTCTTC.

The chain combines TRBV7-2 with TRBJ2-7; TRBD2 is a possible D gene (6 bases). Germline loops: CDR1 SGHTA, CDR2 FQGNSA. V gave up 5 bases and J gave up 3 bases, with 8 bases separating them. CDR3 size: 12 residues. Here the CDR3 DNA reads TGTGCCAGCAGCGGAGCGGGCTACGAGCAGTACTTC. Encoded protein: CASSGAGYEQYF. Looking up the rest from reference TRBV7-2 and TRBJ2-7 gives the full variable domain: GAGVSQSPSNKVTEKGKDVELRCDPISGHTALYWYRQSLGQGLEFLIYFQGNSAPDKSGLPSDRFSAERTGGSVSTLTIQRTQQEDSAVYLCASSGAGYEQYFGPGTRLTVT.

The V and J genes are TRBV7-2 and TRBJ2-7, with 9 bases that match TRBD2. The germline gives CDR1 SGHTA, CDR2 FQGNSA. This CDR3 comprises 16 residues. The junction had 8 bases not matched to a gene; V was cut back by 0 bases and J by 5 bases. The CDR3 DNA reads TGTGCCAGCAGCTTAGCGGGACTAGCAGTGAGGAACGAGCAGTACTTC. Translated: CASSLAGLAVRNEQYF. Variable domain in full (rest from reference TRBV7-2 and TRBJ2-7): GAGVSQSPSNKVTEKGKDVELRCDPISGHTALYWYRQSLGQGLEFLIYFQGNSAPDKSGLPSDRFSAERTGGSVSTLTIQRTQQEDSAVYLCASSLAGLAVRNEQYFGPGTRLTVT.

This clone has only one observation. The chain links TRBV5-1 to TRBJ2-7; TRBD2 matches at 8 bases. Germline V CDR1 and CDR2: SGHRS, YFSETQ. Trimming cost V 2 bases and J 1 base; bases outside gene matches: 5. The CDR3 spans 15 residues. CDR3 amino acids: CASSFERETSYEQYF. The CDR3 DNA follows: TGCGCCAGCAGCTTTGAGCGGGAGACATCCTACGAGCAGTACTTC.

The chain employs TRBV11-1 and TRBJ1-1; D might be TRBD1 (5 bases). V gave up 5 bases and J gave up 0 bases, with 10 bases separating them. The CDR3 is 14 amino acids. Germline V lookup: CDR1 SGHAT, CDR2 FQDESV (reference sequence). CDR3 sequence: CASSPGRLNTEAFF. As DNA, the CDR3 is TGTGCCAGCAGCCCAGGGCGTCTGAACACTGAAGCTTTCTTT.

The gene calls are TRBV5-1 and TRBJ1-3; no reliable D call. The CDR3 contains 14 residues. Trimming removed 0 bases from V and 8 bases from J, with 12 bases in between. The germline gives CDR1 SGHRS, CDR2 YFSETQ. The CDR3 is CASSLGLTGDTIYF. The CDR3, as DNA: TGCGCCAGCAGCTTGGGCCTGACCGGGGACACCATATATTTT.

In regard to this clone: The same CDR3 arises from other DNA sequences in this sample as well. This chain's CDR3 is CASSLTSGLSYEQYF. The DNA for the CDR3 is TGTGCCAGCAGCTTGACTAGCGGCCTTTCCTACGAGCAGTACTTC. This chain connects TRBV7-2 to TRBJ2-7; 9 bases agree with TRBD2. V lost 3 bases, J lost 1 base, and 4 bases stayed unmatched. The CDR3 is 15 residues long. From germline, CDR1 is SGHTA and CDR2 FQGNSA.

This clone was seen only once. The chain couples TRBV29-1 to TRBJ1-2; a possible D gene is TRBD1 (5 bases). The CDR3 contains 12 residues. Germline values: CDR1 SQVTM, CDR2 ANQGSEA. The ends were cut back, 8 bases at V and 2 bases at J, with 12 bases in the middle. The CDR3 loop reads CSSDRLNYGYTF. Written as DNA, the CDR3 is TGCAGCTCCGACAGACTCAACTATGGCTACACCTTC.

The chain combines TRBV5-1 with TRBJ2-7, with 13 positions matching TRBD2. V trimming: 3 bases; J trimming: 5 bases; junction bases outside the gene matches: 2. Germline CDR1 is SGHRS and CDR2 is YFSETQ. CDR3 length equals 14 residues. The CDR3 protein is CASSWGLAGNEQYF. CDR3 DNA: TGCGCCAGCAGCTGGGGACTAGCGGGGAACGAGCAGTACTTC. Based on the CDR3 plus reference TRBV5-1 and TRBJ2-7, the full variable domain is KAGVTQTPRYLIKTRGQQVTLSCSPISGHRSVSWYQQTPGQGLQFLFEYFSETQRNKGNFPGRFSGRQFSNSRSEMNVSTLELGDSALYLCASSWGLAGNEQYFGPGTRLTVT.

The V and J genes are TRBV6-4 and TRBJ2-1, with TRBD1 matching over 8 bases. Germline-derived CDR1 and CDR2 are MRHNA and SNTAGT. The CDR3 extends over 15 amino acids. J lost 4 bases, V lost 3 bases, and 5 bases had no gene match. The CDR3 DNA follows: TGTGCCAGCAGTGAAGGGACAGGCACTTACAATGAGCAGTTCTTC. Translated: CASSEGTGTYNEQFF.

The CDR3 DNA reads as TGTGCCAGCGGACTAGCAATAGCGGGTCCCAATGAGCAGTTCTTC. Its translation: CASGLAIAGPNEQFF. The chain has TRBV7-8 and TRBJ2-1; 8 bases fit TRBD2. The V gene's germline CDR1 is SGHVS and CDR2 FQNEAQ. V lost 8 bases and J lost 6; bases outside the gene matches: 12. The CDR3 covers 15 residues.

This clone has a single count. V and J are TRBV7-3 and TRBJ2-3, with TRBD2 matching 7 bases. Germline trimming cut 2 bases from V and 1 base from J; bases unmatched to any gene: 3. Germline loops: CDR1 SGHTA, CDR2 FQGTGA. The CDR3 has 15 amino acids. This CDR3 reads CASSLLAGGTDTQYF. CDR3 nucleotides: TGTGCCAGCAGCTTATTGGCGGGGGGCACAGATACGCAGTATTTT.

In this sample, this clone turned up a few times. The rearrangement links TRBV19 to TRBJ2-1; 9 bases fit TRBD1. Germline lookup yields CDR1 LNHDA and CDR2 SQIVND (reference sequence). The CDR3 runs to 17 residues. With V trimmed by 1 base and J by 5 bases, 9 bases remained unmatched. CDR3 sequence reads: CASSIGQGQGYDNEQFF. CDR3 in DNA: TGTGCCAGTAGTATAGGCCAGGGACAGGGATACGACAATGAGCAGTTCTTC. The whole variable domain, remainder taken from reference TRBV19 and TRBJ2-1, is DGGITQSPKYLFRKEGQNVTLSCEQNLNHDAMYWYRQDPGQGLRLIYYSQIVNDFQKGDIAEGYSVSREKKESFPLTVTSAQKNPTAFYLCASSIGQGQGYDNEQFFGPGTRLTVL.

The DNA of the CDR3 is TGTGCCAGCAGCTTGGGGACAGGGACGAGCTCTGGAAACACCATATATTTT. Translated, it gives CASSLGTGTSSGNTIYF. The chain uses TRBV11-2 and TRBJ1-3, with TRBD1 matching over 9 bases. The length of the CDR3 is 17 residues. The trim removed 3 bases at V and 0 bases at J, leaving 6 bases unmatched. Germline V gene lookup returns CDR1 SGHAT and CDR2 FQNNGV.

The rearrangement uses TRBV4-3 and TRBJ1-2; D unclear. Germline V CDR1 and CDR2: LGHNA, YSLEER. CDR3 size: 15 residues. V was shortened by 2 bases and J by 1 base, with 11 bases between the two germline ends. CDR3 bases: TGCGCCAGCAGCCAATTCCAGGCAGTTAACTATGGCTACACCTTC. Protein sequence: CASSQFQAVNYGYTF.

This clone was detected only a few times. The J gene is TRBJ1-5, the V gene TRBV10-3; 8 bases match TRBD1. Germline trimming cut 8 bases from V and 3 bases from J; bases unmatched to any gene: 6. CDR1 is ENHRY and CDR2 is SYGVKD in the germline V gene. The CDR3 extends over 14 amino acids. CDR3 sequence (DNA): TGTGCCATCTCGAGACAGGGGAACAATCAGCCCCAGCATTTT. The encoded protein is CAISRQGNNQPQHF.

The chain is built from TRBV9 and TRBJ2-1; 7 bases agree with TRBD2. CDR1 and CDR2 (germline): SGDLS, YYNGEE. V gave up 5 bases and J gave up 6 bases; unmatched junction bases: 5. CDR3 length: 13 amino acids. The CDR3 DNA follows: TGTGCCAGCAGACCGACGGGGGGCAATGAGCAGTTCTTC. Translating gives CASRPTGGNEQFF.

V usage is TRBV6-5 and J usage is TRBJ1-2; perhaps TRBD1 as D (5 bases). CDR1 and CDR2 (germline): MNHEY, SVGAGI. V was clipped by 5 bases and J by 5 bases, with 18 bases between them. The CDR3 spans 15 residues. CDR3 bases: TGTGCCAGCAGTGCCCCACAGGCTTTAGGTTATGGCTACACCTTC. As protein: CASSAPQALGYGYTF.

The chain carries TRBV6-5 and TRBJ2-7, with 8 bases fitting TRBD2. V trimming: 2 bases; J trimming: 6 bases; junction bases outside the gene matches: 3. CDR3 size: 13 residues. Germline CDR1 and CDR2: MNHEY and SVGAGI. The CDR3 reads CASSYPGGGEQYF. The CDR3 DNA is TGTGCCAGCAGTTACCCGGGGGGGGGCGAGCAGTACTTC.

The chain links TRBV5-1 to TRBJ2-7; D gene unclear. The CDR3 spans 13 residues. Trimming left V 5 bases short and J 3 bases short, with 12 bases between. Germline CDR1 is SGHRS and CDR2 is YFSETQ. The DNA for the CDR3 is TGCGCCAGCAGACCTGGGCCCATCTACGAGCAGTACTTC. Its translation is CASRPGPIYEQYF. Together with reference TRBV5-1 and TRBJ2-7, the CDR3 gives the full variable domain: KAGVTQTPRYLIKTRGQQVTLSCSPISGHRSVSWYQQTPGQGLQFLFEYFSETQRNKGNFPGRFSGRQFSNSRSEMNVSTLELGDSALYLCASRPGPIYEQYFGPGTRLTVT.